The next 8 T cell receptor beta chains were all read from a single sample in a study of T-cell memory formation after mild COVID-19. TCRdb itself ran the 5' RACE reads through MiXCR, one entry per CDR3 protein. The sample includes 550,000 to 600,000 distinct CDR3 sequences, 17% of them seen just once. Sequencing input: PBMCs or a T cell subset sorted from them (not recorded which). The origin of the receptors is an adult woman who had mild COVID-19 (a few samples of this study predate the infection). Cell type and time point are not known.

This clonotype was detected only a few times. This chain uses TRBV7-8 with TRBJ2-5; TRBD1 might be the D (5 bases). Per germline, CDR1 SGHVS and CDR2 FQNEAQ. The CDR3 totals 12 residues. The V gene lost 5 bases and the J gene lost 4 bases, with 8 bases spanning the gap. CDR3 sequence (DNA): TGTGCCAGCAGCACAGGCCCAGAGACCCAGTACTTC. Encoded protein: CASSTGPETQYF.

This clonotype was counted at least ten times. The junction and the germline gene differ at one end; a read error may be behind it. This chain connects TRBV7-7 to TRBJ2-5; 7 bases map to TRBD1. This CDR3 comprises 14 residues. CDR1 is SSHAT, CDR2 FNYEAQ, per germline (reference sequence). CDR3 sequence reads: CASSKSTGRETQYF. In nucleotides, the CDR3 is TGTGCTAGCAGCAAATCGACAGGGAGAGAGACCCAGTACTTC.

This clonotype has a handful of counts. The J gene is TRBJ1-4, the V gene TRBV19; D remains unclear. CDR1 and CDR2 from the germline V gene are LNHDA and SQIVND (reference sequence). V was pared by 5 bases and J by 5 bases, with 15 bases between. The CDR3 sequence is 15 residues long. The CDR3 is CASSALGSKNEKLFF. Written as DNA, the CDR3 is TGTGCCAGTAGTGCCCTCGGGAGCAAGAATGAAAAACTGTTTTTT.

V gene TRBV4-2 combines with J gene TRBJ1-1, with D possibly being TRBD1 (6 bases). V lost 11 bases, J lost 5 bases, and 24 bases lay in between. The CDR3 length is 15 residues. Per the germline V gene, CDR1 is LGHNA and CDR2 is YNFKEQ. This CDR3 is CASSRGDTEGTEAFF. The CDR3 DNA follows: TGTGCCTCATCGAGAGGGGACACGGAGGGGACTGAAGCTTTCTTT.

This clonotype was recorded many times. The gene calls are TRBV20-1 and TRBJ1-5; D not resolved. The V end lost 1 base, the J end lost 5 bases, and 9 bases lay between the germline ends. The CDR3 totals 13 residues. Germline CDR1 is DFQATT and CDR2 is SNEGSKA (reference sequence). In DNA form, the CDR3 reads TGCAGTGCTAGAGCGGACCGAGATCAGCCCCAGCATTTT. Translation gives CSARADRDQPQHF.

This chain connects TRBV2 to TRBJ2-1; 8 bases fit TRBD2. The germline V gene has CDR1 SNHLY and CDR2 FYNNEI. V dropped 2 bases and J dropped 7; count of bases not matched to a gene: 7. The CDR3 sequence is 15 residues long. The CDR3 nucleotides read TGTGCCAGCAGTGAAAGTCCGGGAGGGGTAAATGAGCAGTTCTTC. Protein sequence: CASSESPGGVNEQFF.

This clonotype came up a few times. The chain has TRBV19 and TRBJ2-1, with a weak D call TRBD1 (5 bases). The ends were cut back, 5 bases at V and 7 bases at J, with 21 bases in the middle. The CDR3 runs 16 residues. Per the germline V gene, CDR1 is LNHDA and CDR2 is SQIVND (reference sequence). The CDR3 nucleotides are TGTGCCAGTAGTGGCAGCAGGGCCTATTATGGGAATGAGCAGTTCTTC. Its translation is CASSGSRAYYGNEQFF.

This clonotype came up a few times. For the CDR3, the DNA is TGTGCCAGCAGTTTCGACAGGGACGGGACCCAGTACTTC. This sequence encodes CASSFDRDGTQYF. The chain has TRBV27 and TRBJ2-5; 7 positions match TRBD1. There are 13 residues in the CDR3. V shed 3 bases, J shed 7 bases, and the junction held 5 bases outside the gene matches. From germline, CDR1 is MNHEY and CDR2 SMNVEV (reference sequence).